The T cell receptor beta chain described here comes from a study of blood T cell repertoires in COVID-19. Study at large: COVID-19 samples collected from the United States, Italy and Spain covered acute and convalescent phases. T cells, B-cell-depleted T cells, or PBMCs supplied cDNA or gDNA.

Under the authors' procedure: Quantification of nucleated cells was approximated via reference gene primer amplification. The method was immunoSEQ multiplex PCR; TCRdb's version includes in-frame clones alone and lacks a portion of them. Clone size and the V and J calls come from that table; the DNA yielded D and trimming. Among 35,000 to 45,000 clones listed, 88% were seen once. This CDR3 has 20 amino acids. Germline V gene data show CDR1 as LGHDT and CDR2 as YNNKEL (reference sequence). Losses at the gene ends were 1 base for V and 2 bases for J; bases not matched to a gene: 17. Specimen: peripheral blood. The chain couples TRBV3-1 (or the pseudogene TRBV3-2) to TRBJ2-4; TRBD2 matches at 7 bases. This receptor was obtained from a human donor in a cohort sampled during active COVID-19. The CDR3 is CASSQAGASGGRGSKNIQYF. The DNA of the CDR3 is TGTGCCAGCAGCCAAGCTGGAGCTTCCGGCGGGAGAGGTTCCAAAAACATTCAGTACTTC.